This is a list of T cell receptor beta chains from one sample in a study of T cell responses to AZD1222 COVID-19 vaccine. Sequencing used immunoSEQ multiplex PCR; TCRdb keeps in-frame clones, though not all of them. This sample has 150,000 or so clones, with roughly 87% found just once. The specimen comprised peripheral blood, sampled 28 days after the second AZD1222 dose. These TCRs come from an adult who received the AZD1222 COVID-19 vaccine. The CDR3 runs from the conserved cysteine through the conserved F or W. A D gene is named only where the DNA matches it firmly. Size is stated for part of the rows, as once, few or many counts, or as a class when the clone is expanded.

>TRBJ1-2|NA|NA|TRBV19
CASSIGQGAYYGYTF
TGTGCCAGTAGTATAGGGCAGGGTGCCTACTATGGCTACACCTTC
>TRBJ1-6|NA|TRBD1|TRBV27
CASRGDSYNSPLHF
TGTGCCAGCAGGGGGGACAGCTATAATTCACCCCTCCACTTT
>TRBJ2-1|NA|TRBD2|TRBV7-9
CASSPPAGGLNEQFF
TGTGCCAGCAGCCCTCCGGCGGGAGGCCTCAATGAGCAGTTCTTC
>TRBJ1-5|few|TRBD1|TRBV4-2
CASSQGGTDNQPQHF
TGTGCCAGCAGCCAAGGCGGGACAGACAATCAGCCCCAGCATTTT
>TRBJ1-4|NA|NA|TRBV2
CASSGQRNNEKLFF
TGTGCCAGCAGTGGACAGCGCAATAATGAAAAACTGTTTTTT
>TRBJ1-3|NA|NA|TRBV9
CASSLSGNTIYF
TGTGCCAGCAGCCTATCTGGAAACACCATATATTTT
>TRBJ1-5|once|NA|TRBV3-1/TRBV3-2
CASSSDQRSQPQHF
TGTGCCAGCAGCTCCGATCAGAGGAGTCAGCCCCAGCATTTT
>TRBJ1-5|NA|TRBD1|TRBV7-8
CASSLEAGGSNQPQHF
TGTGCCAGCAGCTTAGAGGCAGGGGGAAGCAATCAGCCCCAGCATTTT
>TRBJ1-1|NA|TRBD1|TRBV5-1
CASSPGTANTEAFF
TGCGCCAGCAGCCCCGGGACAGCCAACACTGAAGCTTTCTTT
>TRBJ1-1|NA|TRBD1|TRBV2
CASSVDRAGAFF
TGTGCCAGCAGTGTCGACAGGGCTGGGGCTTTCTTT
>TRBJ1-1|NA|NA|TRBV5-8
CAPPGGWENTEAFF
TGTGCCCCCCCCGGGGGCTGGGAGAACACTGAAGCTTTCTTT
>TRBJ2-7|NA|NA|TRBV19
CASSAPTGARDEQYF
TGTGCCAGTAGTGCCCCAACGGGGGCGAGGGACGAGCAGTACTTC
>TRBJ2-3|NA|NA|TRBV7-2
CASSFPATSTDTQYF
TGTGCCAGCAGCTTCCCCGCAACTAGCACAGATACGCAGTATTTT
>TRBJ1-2|NA|NA|TRBV19
CASSLDIQIGGYGYTF
TGTGCCAGTAGTCTGGACATCCAAATCGGCGGCTATGGCTACACCTTC
>TRBJ2-1|NA|TRBD1|TRBV5-1
CASSLTGGEHNEQFF
TGCGCCAGCAGCTTGACAGGGGGCGAACACAATGAGCAGTTCTTC
>TRBJ1-2|once|TRBD1|TRBV4-2
CASSLGQGDGYTF
TGTGCCAGCAGCCTAGGACAGGGGGATGGCTACACCTTC
>TRBJ1-2|NA|NA|TRBV9
CASSVGGGGNYGYTF
TGTGCCAGCAGCGTAGGAGGCGGGGGAAACTATGGCTACACCTTC
>TRBJ2-3|NA|TRBD1|TRBV28
CASSSLPGRGMRADTQYF
TGTGCCAGCAGTTCCCTCCCCGGCAGGGGGATGAGGGCAGATACGCAGTATTTT
>TRBJ1-5|NA|NA|TRBV2
CASSAVRVGQPQHF
TGTGCCAGCAGTGCGGTCAGGGTGGGTCAGCCCCAGCATTTT
>TRBJ1-2|NA|NA|TRBV6-2/TRBV6-3
CASSYRGAEGYTF
TGTGCCAGCAGTTACCGGGGGGCGGAAGGCTACACCTTC
>TRBJ2-7|NA|TRBD1|TRBV6-4
CASPRTGGSYEQYF
TGTGCCAGCCCTAGGACAGGGGGCTCCTACGAGCAGTACTTC
>TRBJ2-7|NA|NA|TRBV30
CAWSGVGNSYEQYF
TGTGCCTGGAGTGGTGTAGGGAATTCCTACGAGCAGTACTTC
>TRBJ1-1|NA|NA|TRBV27
CASSQTPRQNTEAFF
TGTGCCAGCAGTCAAACCCCGAGACAGAACACTGAAGCTTTCTTT
>TRBJ2-5|NA|TRBD1|TRBV27
CASSSQGAGQETQYF
TGTGCCAGCAGTTCGCAGGGGGCCGGTCAAGAGACCCAGTACTTC
>TRBJ2-3|NA|NA|TRBV3-1/TRBV3-2
CASSPGTRGDPDTQYF
TGTGCCAGCAGCCCCGGGACGCGGGGCGATCCAGATACGCAGTATTTT
>TRBJ2-7|NA|NA|TRBV7-9
CASSSRGGYEQYF
TGTGCCAGCAGCTCCCGAGGGGGCTACGAGCAGTACTTC
>TRBJ1-4|NA|NA|TRBV4-1
CASSPVRQAINEKLFF
TGCGCCAGCAGCCCCGTCCGACAGGCGATCAATGAAAAACTGTTTTTT
>TRBJ2-1|NA|TRBD2|TRBV28
CASSPSGAPGEQFF
TGTGCCAGCAGTCCCAGCGGGGCCCCGGGTGAGCAGTTCTTC
>TRBJ2-5|NA|NA|TRBV7-9
CASRLGRGETQYF
TGTGCCAGCCGATTGGGTCGGGGAGAGACCCAGTACTTC
>TRBJ1-3|few|NA|TRBV6-5
CASTAGNTIYF
TGTGCCAGCACCGCTGGGAACACCATATATTTT
>TRBJ1-2|once|TRBD1|TRBV11-2
CASSFFIAGQVDGYTF
TGTGCCAGCAGCTTCTTTATTGCGGGACAGGTGGATGGCTACACCTTC
>TRBJ1-5|NA|NA|TRBV6-5
CASSYSTRGNQPQHF
TGTGCCAGCAGTTACTCGACCAGGGGCAATCAGCCCCAGCATTTT
>TRBJ2-3|NA|TRBD2|TRBV6-2/TRBV6-3
CASSYWASGRAIADTQYF
TGTGCCAGCAGTTACTGGGCTAGCGGGAGGGCCATCGCAGATACGCAGTATTTT
>TRBJ2-1|NA|TRBD1|TRBV19
CASSAGTGFWQFF
TGTGCCAGTAGTGCCGGGACAGGGTTTTGGCAGTTCTTC
>TRBJ2-2|NA|TRBD1|TRBV6-6
CASSLKPGQAVTGELFF
TGTGCCAGCAGTCTGAAACCGGGACAGGCGGTTACCGGGGAGCTGTTTTTT
>TRBJ1-2|NA|NA|TRBV18
CASSPDSNYGYTF
TGTGCCAGCTCACCGGACAGTAACTATGGCTACACCTTC
>TRBJ2-1|NA|TRBD2|TRBV4-1
CASTGTSGGYNEQFF
TGCGCCAGCACCGGGACTAGCGGGGGGTACAATGAGCAGTTCTTC
>TRBJ2-7|NA|TRBD1|TRBV11-2
CASSTSGTGVYEQYF
TGTGCCAGCAGCACCTCTGGGACAGGGGTCTACGAGCAGTACTTC
>TRBJ2-7|NA|NA|TRBV28
CASSSPGQGRSYEQYF
TGTGCCAGCAGTTCACCGGGACAAGGTCGCTCCTACGAGCAGTACTTC
>TRBJ2-7|few|NA|TRBV19
CASSPYPVWAYEQYF
TGTGCCAGTAGCCCATACCCAGTATGGGCCTACGAGCAGTACTTC
>TRBJ1-3|NA|NA|TRBV19
CASSIGTKASSGNTIYF
TGTGCCAGTAGTATAGGGACGAAGGCGAGCTCTGGAAACACCATATATTTT
>TRBJ1-6|NA|NA|TRBV2
CASSPSGAGAGSPLHF
TGTGCCAGCAGTCCTTCCGGTGCAGGCGCGGGGTCACCCCTCCACTTT
>TRBJ2-2|NA|TRBD1|TRBV18
CASSPTGFTGELFF
TGTGCCAGCTCACCGACAGGGTTCACCGGGGAGCTGTTTTTT
>TRBJ2-3|NA|TRBD2|TRBV7-8
CASRRLAGEATDTQYF
TGTGCCAGCAGAAGACTAGCGGGAGAAGCAACAGATACGCAGTATTTT
>TRBJ1-1|NA|NA|TRBV4-3
CASSQEGPGYRSEAFF
TGCGCCAGCAGCCAAGAAGGGCCCGGGTACAGGTCTGAAGCTTTCTTT
>TRBJ2-7|NA|NA|TRBV6-5
CASSYATGGSYEQYF
TGTGCCAGCAGTTACGCGACAGGAGGGTCCTACGAGCAGTACTTC
>TRBJ1-2|NA|NA|TRBV2
CASSEGWAGNYGYTF
TGTGCCAGCAGTGAAGGCTGGGCAGGGAATTATGGCTACACCTTC
>TRBJ2-1|NA|TRBD1|TRBV28
CASSPPDRGLGEQFF
TGTGCCAGCAGTCCACCAGACAGGGGGCTGGGGGAGCAGTTCTTC
>TRBJ1-2|NA|NA|TRBV7-9
CASSPLRGGGGRPGYTF
TGTGCCAGCAGCCCCCTCCGAGGAGGGGGTGGTAGACCTGGCTACACCTTC
>TRBJ1-5|NA|NA|TRBV7-9
CASSVINQPQHF
TGTGCCAGCAGTGTAATCAATCAGCCCCAGCATTTT
>TRBJ1-5|NA|NA|TRBV6-5
CASSYMGPRANQPQHF
TGTGCCAGCAGTTATATGGGCCCAAGGGCCAATCAGCCCCAGCATTTT
>TRBJ1-2|NA|TRBD1|TRBV19
CASSASGTGGSYGYTF
TGTGCCAGTAGTGCGTCCGGGACAGGGGGCTCTTATGGCTACACCTTC
>TRBJ2-7|NA|TRBD1|TRBV9
CASSSAGGYEQYF
TGTGCCAGCAGCTCGGCAGGGGGCTACGAGCAGTACTTC
>TRBJ2-3|NA|TRBD2|TRBV19
CASTARLAGAKVVADTQYF
TGTGCCAGTACCGCTCGGCTAGCGGGAGCCAAGGTAGTCGCAGATACGCAGTATTTT
>TRBJ2-1|NA|NA|TRBV12-3/TRBV12-4
CASSGTTNEQFF
TGTGCCAGCAGCGGGACCACGAATGAGCAGTTCTTC
>TRBJ1-5|NA|TRBD1|TRBV29-1
CSVGGQGYGQPQHF
TGCAGCGTTGGAGGACAGGGGTATGGTCAGCCCCAGCATTTT